This T cell receptor (beta chain) stems from a study of CD8 T cells in Susac syndrome. Study-level findings and limits: CD4+ T cell repertoires in Susac syndrome lacked clonal expansion.

CD8+ and CD4+ T cells taken from blood had their TCR beta sequenced. In germline, CDR1 is GTSNPN, CDR2 SVGIG (reference sequence). This CDR3 has 12 amino acids. The V and J ends lost 8 bases and 5 bases, in that order; junction bases with no gene match: 9. With random hexamers, reverse transcription was performed on roughly 0.45 to 1 ug of RNA. An immunoSEQ multiplex PCR amplified TCR beta CDR3 over 54 Vbeta and 13 Jbeta. One entry per CDR3 protein results from TCRdb running MiXCR on the immunoSEQ multiplex PCR reads. This table has 210,000 or so distinct CDR3 sequences, over 90% appearing once. As for this clonotype: Its antigen is as yet unknown.

This TCR was recovered from a human donor with Susac syndrome. The gene calls are TRBV30 and TRBJ2-7; 7 positions agree with TRBD1. The sample was CD4+ T cells from PBMCs. The CDR3 reads CAGYRGDDEQYF. Written as DNA, the CDR3 is TGTGCCGGGTACAGGGGTGACGACGAGCAGTACTTC.